The T cell receptor beta chain described here comes from a study of neurological immune-mediated disorders. This clonotype was detected many times. The antigen is undetermined. Study-wide results and caveats: No link was found between any clinical or MRI feature and the multiple sclerosis repertoire cluster. Expanded clones shared no identical CDR3 amino acid sequences across subjects, which suggested private TCR-beta repertoires in all groups.

It was by 5'RACE with 10-nucleotide random UMIs that the cDNA was made. MiXCR, applied by TCRdb to the 5' RACE reads, yields one record per CDR3 protein. The data hold about 69,000 distinct CDR3 sequences, with 3.9% observed a single time. Germline V lookup: CDR1 MGHRA, CDR2 YSYEKL. This CDR3 is 15 amino acids long. Between the trimmed V and J ends, which lost 0 bases and 8 bases, there was a span of 16 bases. This TCR came from a man aged 25-40 years with multiple sclerosis. The sequenced sample was PBMCs. The rearrangement links TRBV4-1 to TRBJ1-2; D is possibly TRBD1 (5 bases). In DNA, the CDR3 is TGCGCCAGCAGCCAAGATGCCAGGGCCCACTGGGGCTACACCTTC. Translation: CASSQDARAHWGYTF.